This is a list of T cell receptor beta chains from one sample in a study of blood T cell repertoires in COVID-19. Generated by immunoSEQ multiplex PCR, the TCRdb table keeps only in-frame clones and is missing some. Of fewer than 400,000 clones listed, under 90% are singletons. The specimen sequenced was peripheral blood. The receptors stem from a woman in her twenties or thirties with COVID-19, enrolled during active disease. The CDR3 runs from the conserved cysteine through the conserved F or W. A D gene is named only where the DNA matches it firmly. For some rows the clone size is stated as once, few or many, or as a class when expanded; others skip it.

v_call,d_call,j_call,clone_size,cdr3_nt,cdr3_aa
TRBV19,TRBD2,TRBJ2-3,-,TGTGCCAGTAGTATGCGGGAGGGTGCCGATACGCAGTATTTT,CASSMREGADTQYF
TRBV19,TRBD1,TRBJ1-2,-,TGTGCCAGTAGGGACAGGGAAGGTAATGGCTACACCTTC,CASRDREGNGYTF
TRBV19,-,TRBJ1-1,-,TGTGCCAGTAGAAGAACCAGGGAGGAGACTGAAGCTTTCTTT,CASRRTREETEAFF
TRBV6-4,TRBD1,TRBJ2-1,-,TGTGCCAGCAGTCTCACAGGGGGCAATGAGCAGTTCTTC,CASSLTGGNEQFF
TRBV6-6,-,TRBJ1-5,once,TGTGCCAGCAGTTACGGCCAGGGTGGCCAGCCCCAGCATTTT,CASSYGQGGQPQHF
TRBV19,-,TRBJ2-6,-,TGTGCCAGTAGTAACCCAGGGTTGGGGGCCAACGTCCTGACTTTC,CASSNPGLGANVLTF
TRBV7-9,-,TRBJ1-1,-,TGTGCCAGCAGCTTAGATAGCAGGGTGAACACTGAAGCTTTCTTT,CASSLDSRVNTEAFF
TRBV27,-,TRBJ2-7,-,TGTGCCAGCAGTCAACTAGACCTCATCTACGAGCAGTACTTC,CASSQLDLIYEQYF
TRBV11-2,-,TRBJ1-1,-,TGTGCCAGCAGCTTAGACAGTATGGCTGAAGCTTTCTTT,CASSLDSMAEAFF
TRBV5-1,-,TRBJ1-4,-,TGCGCCAGCAGCTTGGGAGGGGGTAGACCAACTAATGAAAAACTGTTTTTT,CASSLGGGRPTNEKLFF
TRBV28,-,TRBJ1-2,-,TGTGCCAGCAGTTTATCCGGTGGAGGGATTGGTGGCTACACCTTC,CASSLSGGGIGGYTF
TRBV5-1,-,TRBJ2-1,-,TGCGCCAGCAGCGCCTCTAAAGGGACAAGGGATGAGCAGTTCTTC,CASSASKGTRDEQFF
TRBV6-2/TRBV6-3,-,TRBJ2-5,once,TGTGCCAGCAGTTACTCGTCGACAGACCAAGAGACCCAGTACTTC,CASSYSSTDQETQYF
TRBV11-3,-,TRBJ1-1,once,TGTGCCAGCAGCTTAGAAAGGGGCACTGAAGCTTTCTTT,CASSLERGTEAFF
TRBV24-1,-,TRBJ2-3,-,TGTGCCACCGGGGCTAGCACAGATACGCAGTATTTT,CATGASTDTQYF
TRBV5-1,TRBD1,TRBJ1-1,-,TGCGCCAGCAGCCCTTCACCCCGGACAGGGGGCCTCACTGAAGCTTTCTTT,CASSPSPRTGGLTEAFF
TRBV3-1/TRBV3-2,-,TRBJ1-1,once,TGTGCCAGCAGCCAAGATGTCCAGGTTGGCACTGAAGCTTTCTTT,CASSQDVQVGTEAFF
TRBV3-1/TRBV3-2,-,TRBJ2-5,-,TGTGCCAGCAGCCAAGATAACAGGGAAGAGACCCAGTACTTC,CASSQDNREETQYF
TRBV19,TRBD1,TRBJ1-6,-,TGTGCCAGTAGCCCGGACAGGGGGCTCGATTCACCCCTCCACTTT,CASSPDRGLDSPLHF
TRBV7-9,-,TRBJ1-2,-,TGTGCCAGCAGCTTGGTTGAGGTATCCTATGGCTACACCTTC,CASSLVEVSYGYTF
TRBV7-6,TRBD2,TRBJ2-7,-,TGTGCCAGCAGCTTAGCGCGGGAGAACCTTTACGAGCAGTACTTC,CASSLARENLYEQYF
TRBV3-1/TRBV3-2,-,TRBJ1-2,-,TGTGCCAGCAGCCAAGACGTCAGGGTTAGTGGCTACACCTTC,CASSQDVRVSGYTF
TRBV6-5,TRBD1,TRBJ1-5,once,TGTGCCAGCAGAAAAGGACAGGGACACAATCAGCCCCAGCATTTT,CASRKGQGHNQPQHF
TRBV15,TRBD1,TRBJ1-2,-,TGTGCCACCAGCAGAGATCCAGGGGGCAGCTATGGCTACACCTTC,CATSRDPGGSYGYTF
TRBV7-8,-,TRBJ2-7,-,TGTGCCAGCAGCCTGAATATGGGGCGCATCCCGAACGAGCAGTACTTC,CASSLNMGRIPNEQYF
TRBV12-3/TRBV12-4,-,TRBJ2-5,-,TGTGCCAGCAGTGTCAGGGGAGAGACCCAGTACTTC,CASSVRGETQYF
TRBV19,TRBD1,TRBJ1-2,-,TGTGCCAGTAGTATTTGGGGGACAGGGGAAAATGGCTACACCTTC,CASSIWGTGENGYTF
TRBV5-4,-,TRBJ2-7,-,TGTGCCAGCAGCTTGGTCGGGGGCGCGGGGGACGAGCAGTACTTC,CASSLVGGAGDEQYF
TRBV7-9,TRBD2,TRBJ2-7,-,TGTGCCAGCAGCTTAGGACTAGCGGGCCCCTACGAGCAGTACTTC,CASSLGLAGPYEQYF
TRBV5-1,TRBD2,TRBJ2-1,-,TGCGCCAGGCCAGGACTAGCGGGATGCAATGAGCAGTTCTTC,CARPGLAGCNEQFF
TRBV27,-,TRBJ2-7,once,TGTGCCAGCAGCCGGGTTCCATTTTTCGAGCAGTACTTC,CASSRVPFFEQYF